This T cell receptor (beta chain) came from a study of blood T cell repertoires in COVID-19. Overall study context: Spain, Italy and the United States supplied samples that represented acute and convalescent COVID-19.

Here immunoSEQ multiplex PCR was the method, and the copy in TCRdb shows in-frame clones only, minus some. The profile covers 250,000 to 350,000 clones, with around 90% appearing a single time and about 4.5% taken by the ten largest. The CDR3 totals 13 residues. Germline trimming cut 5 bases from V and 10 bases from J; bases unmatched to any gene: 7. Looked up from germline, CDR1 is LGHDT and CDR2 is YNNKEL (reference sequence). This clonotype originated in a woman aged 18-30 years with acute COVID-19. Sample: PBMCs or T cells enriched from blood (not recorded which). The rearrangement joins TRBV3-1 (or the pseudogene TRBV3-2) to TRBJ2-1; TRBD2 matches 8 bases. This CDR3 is CASSSGERGEQFF. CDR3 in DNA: TGTGCCAGCAGCTCGGGGGAGCGGGGGGAGCAGTTCTTC.